Given below is one T cell receptor (beta chain) in context. This sample was taken from a study of blood T cells in healthy people across ages. Using a J-beta primer mix together with a sample-barcoded 5' primer, a second PCR was run for roughly 6 to 12 cycles. All cDNA molecules were each tagged by a template-switch adaptor with 12 random nucleotides. TCRdb called the 5' RACE reads again in MiXCR, with one record for every CDR3 protein. This sample has hundreds of thousands of distinct CDR3 sequences, with roughly 58% found just once. The specimen was blood. The source of this sequence is a man in his fifties or sixties in good health.

This CDR3 reads CASSLGGQGDHGYTF. The CDR3 DNA follows: TGCGCCAGCAGCTTGGGGGGACAGGGTGACCATGGCTACACCTTC. The chain joins TRBV5-1 to TRBJ1-2; the match to TRBD1 covers 9 bases. This CDR3 contains 15 residues. V was clipped by 0 bases and J by 6 bases; unmatched bases: 6. The germline V gene has CDR1 SGHRS and CDR2 YFSETQ.